This is a list of T cell receptor beta chains from one sample in a study of blood T cell repertoires in COVID-19. Here immunoSEQ multiplex PCR was the method, and the copy in TCRdb shows in-frame clones only, minus some. The profile covers around 150,000 clones, with approximately 88% appearing a single time and 10% to 15% taken by the ten largest. The sequenced sample was PBMCs or T cells enriched from blood (not recorded which). The receptors come from an older woman who had recovered from COVID-19. CDR3s include the opening cysteine and the closing phenylalanine or tryptophan. Fields, in order: D gene, V gene, clone size, J gene, CDR3 DNA, CDR3 protein. D genes are given only for firm matches. Size is stated for part of the rows, as once, few or many counts, or as a class when the clone is expanded.

D gene: TRBD1
V gene: TRBV5-6
clone size: NA
J gene: TRBJ2-4
CDR3 DNA: TGTGCCAGCAGCCGGAGGACAGGGCAGAACATTCAGTACTTC
CDR3 protein: CASSRRTGQNIQYF

D gene: NA
V gene: TRBV4-1
clone size: NA
J gene: TRBJ1-3
CDR3 DNA: TGCGCCAGCAGCCAGCCCCTGGCAGGGTCTGGAAACACCATATATTTT
CDR3 protein: CASSQPLAGSGNTIYF

D gene: TRBD1
V gene: TRBV3-1/TRBV3-2
clone size: NA
J gene: TRBJ1-2
CDR3 DNA: TGTGCCAGCAGCCCGACAGGGACCTATGGCTACACCTTC
CDR3 protein: CASSPTGTYGYTF

D gene: TRBD1
V gene: TRBV9
clone size: NA
J gene: TRBJ2-1
CDR3 DNA: TGTGCCAGCAGCGTAGAAGGGACAGGCCACAATGAGCAGTTCTTC
CDR3 protein: CASSVEGTGHNEQFF

D gene: TRBD1
V gene: TRBV11-1
clone size: NA
J gene: TRBJ2-5
CDR3 DNA: TGTGCCAGCAGCAGGGGGCGTGGGGAGACCCAGTACTTC
CDR3 protein: CASSRGRGETQYF

D gene: TRBD1
V gene: TRBV28
clone size: NA
J gene: TRBJ1-1
CDR3 DNA: TGTGCCAGCAGTTTGCCGGGGCAGGGGGCAACTGAAGCTTTCTTT
CDR3 protein: CASSLPGQGATEAFF

D gene: TRBD1
V gene: TRBV5-1
clone size: NA
J gene: TRBJ2-1
CDR3 DNA: TGCGCCAGCAGCTGGGGGACAGGGAGGTACAATGAGCAGTTCTTC
CDR3 protein: CASSWGTGRYNEQFF

D gene: NA
V gene: TRBV10-3
clone size: once
J gene: TRBJ1-6
CDR3 DNA: TGTGCCGCCAACGAGGGATCCTATAATTCACCCCTCCACTTT
CDR3 protein: CAANEGSYNSPLHF

D gene: NA
V gene: TRBV5-6
clone size: NA
J gene: TRBJ2-7
CDR3 DNA: TGTGCCAGCAGCTTGGGACTAGGGAGTTCCTACGAGCAGTACTTC
CDR3 protein: CASSLGLGSSYEQYF

D gene: NA
V gene: TRBV25-1
clone size: NA
J gene: TRBJ2-7
CDR3 DNA: TGTGCCAGCAGTGGTTTTACCGGGGGAGAGCAGTACTTC
CDR3 protein: CASSGFTGGEQYF

D gene: TRBD1
V gene: TRBV19
clone size: NA
J gene: TRBJ2-5
CDR3 DNA: TGTGCCAGTAGGAAAGGGACAGGGGAACTTCGGGGAGAGACCCAGTACTTC
CDR3 protein: CASRKGTGELRGETQYF

D gene: NA
V gene: TRBV10-3
clone size: NA
J gene: TRBJ1-4
CDR3 DNA: TGTGCCATCAGCCACCACAGGCAGGGAACAACTAATGAAAAACTGTTTTTT
CDR3 protein: CAISHHRQGTTNEKLFF

D gene: NA
V gene: TRBV7-2
clone size: NA
J gene: TRBJ2-1
CDR3 DNA: TGTGCCAGCAGCTTGGTAGCGGCAAGCTCCTACAATGAGCAGTTCTTC
CDR3 protein: CASSLVAASSYNEQFF

D gene: NA
V gene: TRBV19
clone size: NA
J gene: TRBJ1-1
CDR3 DNA: TGTGCCAGTAGTTCTCGCATGGGAGACACTGAAGCTTTCTTT
CDR3 protein: CASSSRMGDTEAFF

D gene: TRBD1
V gene: TRBV5-5
clone size: NA
J gene: TRBJ2-6
CDR3 DNA: TGTGCCAGCAGCGCCCGACAGGGGACCGGGGTAACCAACGTCCTGACTTTC
CDR3 protein: CASSARQGTGVTNVLTF

D gene: NA
V gene: TRBV28
clone size: NA
J gene: TRBJ2-7
CDR3 DNA: TGTGCCAGTAGGGGATCTACCACCTACGAGCAGTACTTC
CDR3 protein: CASRGSTTYEQYF

D gene: NA
V gene: TRBV3-1/TRBV3-2
clone size: once
J gene: TRBJ1-2
CDR3 DNA: TGTGCCAGCAGCCAAGGTCCGGCAGGGGTATACTATGGCTACACCTTC
CDR3 protein: CASSQGPAGVYYGYTF

D gene: NA
V gene: TRBV7-2
clone size: NA
J gene: TRBJ2-7
CDR3 DNA: TGTGCCAGCAGCTTAGATATAAACTCCTACGAGCAGTACTTC
CDR3 protein: CASSLDINSYEQYF

D gene: NA
V gene: TRBV27
clone size: NA
J gene: TRBJ2-1
CDR3 DNA: TGTGCCAGCAGTTTGATGTTAGCGTCTAACAATGAGCAGTTCTTC
CDR3 protein: CASSLMLASNNEQFF

D gene: TRBD1
V gene: TRBV19
clone size: NA
J gene: TRBJ2-7
CDR3 DNA: TGTGCCAGTAGTATACTCTCCGGGACAGGGATCGAGCAGTACTTC
CDR3 protein: CASSILSGTGIEQYF

D gene: NA
V gene: TRBV2
clone size: NA
J gene: TRBJ1-5
CDR3 DNA: TGTGCCAGCAGTGAGGGGGGGAGAGGTCAGCCCCAGCATTTT
CDR3 protein: CASSEGGRGQPQHF

D gene: NA
V gene: TRBV29-1
clone size: NA
J gene: TRBJ2-3
CDR3 DNA: TGCAGTGGGGGGGCGGTTACGCAGTATTTT
CDR3 protein: CSGGAVTQYF

D gene: NA
V gene: TRBV24-1
clone size: NA
J gene: TRBJ1-1
CDR3 DNA: TGTGCCTGTCGAGTCGGGTGGACTGAAGCTTTCTTT
CDR3 protein: CACRVGWTEAFF

D gene: NA
V gene: TRBV7-9
clone size: NA
J gene: TRBJ1-1
CDR3 DNA: TGTGCCAGCAGCCCACTAGGGGAAGCTTTCTTT
CDR3 protein: CASSPLGEAFF

D gene: TRBD1
V gene: TRBV6-5
clone size: few
J gene: TRBJ2-7
CDR3 DNA: TGTGCCAGCAGTCCAACAGGGGGCCCGGGATACGAGCAGTACTTC
CDR3 protein: CASSPTGGPGYEQYF

D gene: NA
V gene: TRBV10-3
clone size: NA
J gene: TRBJ1-1
CDR3 DNA: TGTGCCATCAGTGGAGGCAGGGTTGGCACTGAAGCTTTCTTT
CDR3 protein: CAISGGRVGTEAFF

D gene: NA
V gene: TRBV7-9
clone size: NA
J gene: TRBJ1-2
CDR3 DNA: TGTGCCAGCAGCTTAGGGGTACAGAACACCTTC
CDR3 protein: CASSLGVQNTF

D gene: TRBD1
V gene: TRBV5-6
clone size: NA
J gene: TRBJ1-2
CDR3 DNA: TGTGCCAGCAGCGGGGACAGGGGAAACTATGGCTACACCTTC
CDR3 protein: CASSGDRGNYGYTF

D gene: NA
V gene: TRBV5-1
clone size: NA
J gene: TRBJ2-2
CDR3 DNA: TGCGCCAGCAGCCCCACAGGGATCACCGGGGAGCTGTTTTTT
CDR3 protein: CASSPTGITGELFF

D gene: TRBD1
V gene: TRBV2
clone size: NA
J gene: TRBJ1-5
CDR3 DNA: TGTGCCAGCAGAGGTGACAGGGGGACGACCCCTAGCAATCAGCCCCAGCATTTT
CDR3 protein: CASRGDRGTTPSNQPQHF

D gene: TRBD1
V gene: TRBV7-9
clone size: NA
J gene: TRBJ1-5
CDR3 DNA: TGTGCCAGCAGCCCACAGGGGGGGCAGCCCCAGCATTTT
CDR3 protein: CASSPQGGQPQHF

D gene: NA
V gene: TRBV12-5
clone size: NA
J gene: TRBJ1-5
CDR3 DNA: TGTGCTAGTGGCGACAGTTATCAGCCCCAGCATTTT
CDR3 protein: CASGDSYQPQHF

D gene: TRBD1
V gene: TRBV28
clone size: NA
J gene: TRBJ2-7
CDR3 DNA: TGTGCCAGCAGTGGAGGACAGGGGTCCTACGAGCAGTACTTC
CDR3 protein: CASSGGQGSYEQYF

D gene: TRBD1
V gene: TRBV27
clone size: NA
J gene: TRBJ2-7
CDR3 DNA: TGTGCCAGCGGAGACAGGGATCCCTACGAGCAGTACTTC
CDR3 protein: CASGDRDPYEQYF

D gene: TRBD1
V gene: TRBV7-2
clone size: NA
J gene: TRBJ1-6
CDR3 DNA: TGTGCCAGCAGCCCTGGACAGGGTCGGTCACCCCTCCACTTT
CDR3 protein: CASSPGQGRSPLHF

D gene: TRBD1
V gene: TRBV27
clone size: few
J gene: TRBJ1-6
CDR3 DNA: TGTGCCAGCAGTGACAGGGCCGCTAATTCACCCCTCCACTTT
CDR3 protein: CASSDRAANSPLHF

D gene: TRBD2
V gene: TRBV19
clone size: NA
J gene: TRBJ2-7
CDR3 DNA: TGTGCCAGTAGTATAGGAGGACTAGATAGTTACGAGCAGTACTTC
CDR3 protein: CASSIGGLDSYEQYF

D gene: NA
V gene: TRBV7-7
clone size: NA
J gene: TRBJ2-3
CDR3 DNA: TGTGCTAGCAGCTTAGATATGAGCACAGATACGCAGTATTTT
CDR3 protein: CASSLDMSTDTQYF

D gene: TRBD1
V gene: TRBV10-3
clone size: NA
J gene: TRBJ2-6
CDR3 DNA: TGTGCCATCAGTGAGTACAACAGGGGTTCCTCTGGGGCCAACGTCCTGACTTTC
CDR3 protein: CAISEYNRGSSGANVLTF

D gene: TRBD2
V gene: TRBV5-1
clone size: few
J gene: TRBJ2-7
CDR3 DNA: TGCGCCAGCATAGATCTCCCGGGGGGGCCACTCTCCGAGCAGTACTTC
CDR3 protein: CASIDLPGGPLSEQYF

D gene: NA
V gene: TRBV28
clone size: NA
J gene: TRBJ2-5
CDR3 DNA: TGTGCCAGCAGTAGCGGAGAAGAGACCCAGTACTTC
CDR3 protein: CASSSGEETQYF

D gene: TRBD1
V gene: TRBV5-1
clone size: NA
J gene: TRBJ1-1
CDR3 DNA: TGCGCCAGCAGCTTGGACAGGGGTACTGAAGCTTTCTTT
CDR3 protein: CASSLDRGTEAFF

D gene: NA
V gene: TRBV2
clone size: once
J gene: TRBJ2-3
CDR3 DNA: TGTGCCAGCAGTGTGCAGGCCGGTCATACGCAGTATTTT
CDR3 protein: CASSVQAGHTQYF

D gene: NA
V gene: TRBV18
clone size: NA
J gene: TRBJ1-2
CDR3 DNA: TGTGCCAGCTCACCACCGGTCAGGGAAGGCTACACCTTC
CDR3 protein: CASSPPVREGYTF

D gene: NA
V gene: TRBV3-1/TRBV3-2
clone size: NA
J gene: TRBJ1-5
CDR3 DNA: TGTGCCAGCAGCCAAGATCGGACACAGCCCCAGCATTTT
CDR3 protein: CASSQDRTQPQHF

D gene: TRBD2
V gene: TRBV7-9
clone size: few
J gene: TRBJ2-1
CDR3 DNA: TGTGCCAGCAGCTTTGAGTGGCGGGAGGGTTTGAGTGAGCAGTTCTTC
CDR3 protein: CASSFEWREGLSEQFF

D gene: TRBD2
V gene: TRBV5-1
clone size: NA
J gene: TRBJ2-5
CDR3 DNA: TGCGCCAGCAGCTTGACTAGCGGGAGAGAGACCCAGTACTTC
CDR3 protein: CASSLTSGRETQYF